These 10 T cell receptor beta chains were all obtained from the same sample, sequenced in a study of cytomegalovirus exposure and HLA in healthy donors. PCR amplification relied on 60 Vbeta primers (plus 13 Jbeta primers). Only in-frame clones appear in the TCRdb table, and some are missing; sequencing was by immunoSEQ multiplex PCR. The sample lists 310,000 or so clones, over 85% seen once, with roughly 2.3% in the top ten. The source material was PBMCs. All receptors come from a woman under 30 in good health and CMV-seronegative.

The V and J genes are TRBV11-2 and TRBJ1-6; tentatively, D is TRBD1 (6 bases). The germline V gene encodes CDR1 SGHAT and CDR2 FQNNGV. Trimming stripped 3 bases from V and 10 bases from J, with 13 bases between. The CDR3 sequence is 14 residues long. The CDR3 nucleotides are TGTGCCAGCAGCTTGCGGGCAGGGGACTCACCCCTCCACTTT. Translated, it gives CASSLRAGDSPLHF. The whole variable domain, filled in from reference TRBV11-2 and TRBJ1-6, reads EAGVAQSPRYKIIEKRQSVAFWCNPISGHATLYWYQQILGQGPKLLIQFQNNGVVDDSQLPKDRFSAERLKGVDSTLKIQPAKLEDSAVYLCASSLRAGDSPLHFGNGTRLTVT.

The genes are TRBV5-1 and TRBJ2-3, with D possibly being TRBD2 (7 bases). The CDR3 has 15 amino acids. CDR1 is SGHRS and CDR2 is YFSETQ in the germline V gene. Deletions cut 2 bases from V and 3 bases from J, with 13 bases between. CDR3 DNA sequence: TGCGCCAGCAGCTTCACACGGGGGGCGACAGATACGCAGTATTTT. This gives the protein CASSFTRGATDTQYF.

V is TRBV7-2 and J is TRBJ2-3; perhaps TRBD1 as D (6 bases). Looked up from germline, CDR1 is SGHTA and CDR2 is FQGNSA. This CDR3 contains 17 residues. Trimming left V 2 bases short and J 1 base short, with 16 bases between. For the CDR3, the DNA is TGTGCCAGCAGCTTACGCCCGGGACAAGGGGGCACAGATACGCAGTATTTT. Its protein is CASSLRPGQGGTDTQYF.

This rearrangement joins TRBV9 to TRBJ1-1; no firm D call. CDR1 is SGDLS and CDR2 is YYNGEE in the germline V gene. V shed 4 bases and J shed 1 base, with 11 bases lying between them. CDR3 length: 14 residues. The CDR3 nucleotides are TGTGCCAGCAGCACCCGAAGCGGGAACACTGAAGCTTTCTTT. This encodes CASSTRSGNTEAFF. The full variable domain, completed using reference TRBV9 and TRBJ1-1, is DSGVTQTPKHLITATGQRVTLRCSPRSGDLSVYWYQQSLDQGLQFLIQYYNGEERAKGNILERFSAQQFPDLHSELNLSSLELGDSALYFCASSTRSGNTEAFFGQGTRLTVV.

This chain connects TRBV4-1 to TRBJ2-2, with a tentative D call TRBD1 (6 bases). The CDR3 is 17 residues long. The germline gives CDR1 MGHRA, CDR2 YSYEKL. Trimming removed 5 bases at V and 1 base at J, with 17 bases between. The CDR3 coding sequence is TGCGCCAGCAGCTCCCCTCCGGGACACGAGAACACCGGGGAGCTGTTTTTT. Amino acid sequence: CASSSPPGHENTGELFF.

The V gene is TRBV7-6, the J gene TRBJ2-3; D not certain. V was shortened by 7 bases and J by 4 bases, with 15 bases between the two germline ends. Germline values: CDR1 SGHVS, CDR2 FNYEAQ. This CDR3 has 14 amino acids. The CDR3 bases are TGTGCCAGCACCCTACTTCCCCCCCCAGATACGCAGTATTTT. Protein: CASTLLPPPDTQYF.

This chain connects TRBV6-5 to TRBJ1-5, with TRBD1 matching over 7 bases. This CDR3 comprises 13 residues. V was clipped by 4 bases and J by 7 bases; unmatched bases: 4. CDR1 MNHEY and CDR2 SVGAGI come from the germline V gene. Written as DNA, the CDR3 is TGTGCCAGCAGTTTGACAGGGCACCAGCCCCAGCATTTT. Its protein is CASSLTGHQPQHF.

The chain employs TRBV6-1 and TRBJ1-2; D call uncertain. The CDR3 length is 13 residues. Germline CDR1 MNHNS, CDR2 SASEGT. With 5 bases removed from V and 2 bases from J, the gap between germline ends came to 9 bases. This CDR3 reads CASSSPGNYGYTF. CDR3 bases: TGTGCCAGCAGTTCCCCAGGCAACTATGGCTACACCTTC.

The chain carries TRBV27 and TRBJ2-3; maybe TRBD2 (6 bases). V gave up 10 bases and J gave up 8 bases, with 19 bases separating them. There are 13 residues in the CDR3. CDR1 and CDR2 (germline): MNHEY, SMNVEV (reference sequence). The CDR3 protein is CATERVGASTQYF. The CDR3 nucleotides read TGTGCCACCGAGCGGGTAGGGGCATCTACGCAGTATTTT.

The gene calls are TRBV4-2 and TRBJ2-5; 10 bases agree with TRBD1. Germline assignment: CDR1 LGHNA and CDR2 YNFKEQ. V lost 0 bases, J lost 5 bases, and 3 bases stayed unmatched. The CDR3 covers 15 residues. For the CDR3, the DNA is TGTGCCAGCAGCCAAGAGACAGGGGGCTTGGAGACCCAGTACTTC. Amino acids: CASSQETGGLETQYF.